This T cell receptor beta chain was sequenced for a study of T cells in Graves' hyperthyroidism and ophthalmopathy. Authors of the study amplified TCR beta CDR3 regions from RNA transcripts. First-round RT-PCR targeting the TCR CDR3 was performed with the HTBI primer set. TCRdb ran MiXCR on the multiplex PCR reads and lists one entry per CDR3 protein. The table includes 700,000 or so distinct CDR3 sequences, less than 20% detected once. Points from the study as a whole: From stable hyperthyroidism, ophthalmopathy was set apart by a 13 V-J model.

Points on this clonotype: Antigen: not known. One base away lies a much larger clone, so this may be a sequencing read error.

Germline values: CDR1 KGHSH, CDR2 LQKENI. CDR3 length equals 16 residues. This chain connects TRBV18 to TRBJ2-5; 7 bases map to TRBD2. The sample consisted of blood. The TCR sequence derives from a man aged 18 to 29 with Graves' hyperthyroidism. The CDR3 reads CASSPSGTTVIEPQYF. DNA of the CDR3: TGTGCCAGCTCCCCCTCCGGGACTACCGTCATAGAGCCCCAGTACTTC.